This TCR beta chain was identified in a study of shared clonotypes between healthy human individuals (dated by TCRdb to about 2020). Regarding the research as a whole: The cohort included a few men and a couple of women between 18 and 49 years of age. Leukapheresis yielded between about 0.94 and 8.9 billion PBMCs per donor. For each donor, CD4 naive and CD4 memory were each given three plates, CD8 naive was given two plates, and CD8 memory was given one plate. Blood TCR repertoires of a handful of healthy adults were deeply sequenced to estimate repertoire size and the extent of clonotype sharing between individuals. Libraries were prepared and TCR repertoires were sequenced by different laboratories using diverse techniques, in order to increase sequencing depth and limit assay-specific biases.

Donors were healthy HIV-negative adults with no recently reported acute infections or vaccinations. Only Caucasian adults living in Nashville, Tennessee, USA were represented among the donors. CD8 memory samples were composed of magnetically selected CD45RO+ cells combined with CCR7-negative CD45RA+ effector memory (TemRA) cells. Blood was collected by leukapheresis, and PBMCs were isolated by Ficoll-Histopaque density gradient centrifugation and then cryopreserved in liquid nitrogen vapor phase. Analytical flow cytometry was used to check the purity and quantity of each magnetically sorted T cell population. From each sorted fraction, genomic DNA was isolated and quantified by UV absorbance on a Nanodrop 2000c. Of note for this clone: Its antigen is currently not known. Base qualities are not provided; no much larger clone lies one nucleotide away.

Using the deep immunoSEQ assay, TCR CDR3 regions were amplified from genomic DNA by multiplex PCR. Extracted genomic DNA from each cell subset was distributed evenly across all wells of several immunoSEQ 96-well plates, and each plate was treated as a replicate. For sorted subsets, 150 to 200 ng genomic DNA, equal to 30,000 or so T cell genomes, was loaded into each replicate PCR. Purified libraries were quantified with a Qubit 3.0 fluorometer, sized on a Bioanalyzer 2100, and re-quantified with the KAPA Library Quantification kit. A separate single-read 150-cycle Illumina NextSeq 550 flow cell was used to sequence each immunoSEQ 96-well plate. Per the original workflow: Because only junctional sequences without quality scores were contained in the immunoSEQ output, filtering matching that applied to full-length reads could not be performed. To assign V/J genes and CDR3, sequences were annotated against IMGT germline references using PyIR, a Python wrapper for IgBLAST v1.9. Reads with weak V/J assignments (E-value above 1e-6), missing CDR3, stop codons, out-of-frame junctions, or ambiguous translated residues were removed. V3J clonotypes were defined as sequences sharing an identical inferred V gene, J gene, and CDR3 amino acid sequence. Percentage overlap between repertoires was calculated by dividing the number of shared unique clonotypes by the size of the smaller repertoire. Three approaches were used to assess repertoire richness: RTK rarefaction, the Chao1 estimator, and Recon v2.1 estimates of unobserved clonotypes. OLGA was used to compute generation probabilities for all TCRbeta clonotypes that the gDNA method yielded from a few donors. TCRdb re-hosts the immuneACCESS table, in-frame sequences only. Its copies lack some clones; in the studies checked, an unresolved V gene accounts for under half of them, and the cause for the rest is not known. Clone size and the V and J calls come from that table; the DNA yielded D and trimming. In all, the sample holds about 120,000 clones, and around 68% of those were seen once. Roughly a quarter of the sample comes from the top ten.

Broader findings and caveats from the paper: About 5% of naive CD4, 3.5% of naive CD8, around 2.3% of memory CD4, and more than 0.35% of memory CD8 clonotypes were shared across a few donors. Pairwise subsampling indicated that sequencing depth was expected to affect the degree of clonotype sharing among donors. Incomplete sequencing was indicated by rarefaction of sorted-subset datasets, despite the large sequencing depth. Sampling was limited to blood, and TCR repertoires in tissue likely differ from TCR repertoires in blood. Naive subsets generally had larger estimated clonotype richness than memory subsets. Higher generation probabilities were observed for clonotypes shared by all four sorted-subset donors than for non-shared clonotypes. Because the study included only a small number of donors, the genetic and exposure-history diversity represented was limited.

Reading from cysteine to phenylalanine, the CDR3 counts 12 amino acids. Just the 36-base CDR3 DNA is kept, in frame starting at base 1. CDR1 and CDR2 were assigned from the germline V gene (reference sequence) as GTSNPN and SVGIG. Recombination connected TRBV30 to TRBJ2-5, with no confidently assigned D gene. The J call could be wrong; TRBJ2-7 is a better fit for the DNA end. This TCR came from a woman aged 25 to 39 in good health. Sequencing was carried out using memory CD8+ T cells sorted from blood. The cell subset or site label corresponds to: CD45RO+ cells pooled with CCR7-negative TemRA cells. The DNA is TGTGCCTGGAAGTTAACTTTCTACGAGCAGTACTTC. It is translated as CAWKLTFYEQYF.